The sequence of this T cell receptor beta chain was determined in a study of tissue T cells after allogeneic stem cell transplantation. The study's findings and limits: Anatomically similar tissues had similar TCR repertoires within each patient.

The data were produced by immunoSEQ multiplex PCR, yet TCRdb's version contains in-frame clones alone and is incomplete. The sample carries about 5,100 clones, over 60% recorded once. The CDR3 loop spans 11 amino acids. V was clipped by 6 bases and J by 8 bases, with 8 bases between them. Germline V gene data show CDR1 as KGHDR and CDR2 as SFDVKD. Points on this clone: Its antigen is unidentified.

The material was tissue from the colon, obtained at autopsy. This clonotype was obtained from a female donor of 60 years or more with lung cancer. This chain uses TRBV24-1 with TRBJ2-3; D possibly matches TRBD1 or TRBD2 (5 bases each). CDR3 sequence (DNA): TGTGCCACCAGTAGGGACCGTACGCAGTATTTT. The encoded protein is CATSRDRTQYF.